This TCR beta chain emerged from a study of blood T cells in healthy people across ages. Study-wide findings and caveats: Researchers deemed the diversity estimates from one million T cells underestimates. More naive CD4+ cells and higher diversity were found in long-lived than in aged donors. Older age went with lower TCR beta diversity per million T cells, in a roughly linear way.

In germline, CDR1 is SEHNR, CDR2 FQNEAQ (reference sequence). The CDR3 runs 16 residues. V was pared by 1 base and J by 7 bases, with 20 bases between. As for this clonotype: Antigen unknown.

Alongside a J-beta primer mix, a sample-barcoded 5' primer served in a second PCR lasting roughly 7 to 12 cycles. TCRdb re-called the 5' RACE reads with MiXCR, one entry per CDR3 protein. The sample lists 700,000 to 1,000,000 distinct CDR3 sequences, around 43% occurring once. Each donor had 8 to 10 milliliters of peripheral blood drawn. This clonotype was obtained from a man aged 60 to 75 in good health. The chain employs TRBV7-9 and TRBJ2-7, with D maybe TRBD2 (5 bases). Sample: blood. The CDR3 protein is CASSLVSPPGNNEQYF. The CDR3 nucleotides are TGTGCCAGCAGCTTAGTGTCTCCCCCGGGAAACAATGAGCAGTACTTC.